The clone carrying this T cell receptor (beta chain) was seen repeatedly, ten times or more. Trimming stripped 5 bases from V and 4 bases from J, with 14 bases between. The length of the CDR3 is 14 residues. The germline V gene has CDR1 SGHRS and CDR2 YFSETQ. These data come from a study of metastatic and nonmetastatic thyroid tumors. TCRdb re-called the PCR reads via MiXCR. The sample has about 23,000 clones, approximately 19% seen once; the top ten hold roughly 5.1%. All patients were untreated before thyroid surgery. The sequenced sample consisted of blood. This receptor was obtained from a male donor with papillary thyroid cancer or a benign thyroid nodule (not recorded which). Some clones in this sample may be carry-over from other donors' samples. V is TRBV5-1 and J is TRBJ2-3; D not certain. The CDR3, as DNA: TGCGCCAGCAGGGACCCCCAAGGCTCAGATACGCAGTATTTT. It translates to CASRDPQGSDTQYF.